The entry below gives a single T cell receptor beta chain sequence along with its context. These data are taken from a study of blood T cell repertoires in COVID-19. Study-wide context: Donors in the United States, Italy and Spain gave samples during acute or convalescent COVID-19. Sources were T cells, B-cell-depleted T cells, or PBMCs; the material itself was cDNA or gDNA.

Original analysis: Reference gene primers were amplified, and this amplification served to estimate nucleated cell counts. Produced via immunoSEQ multiplex PCR; TCRdb's table is partial and in-frame only. V, J and clone size are those of that table, while D and trimming were read from the DNA. The sample contains a few hundred thousand clones, around 85% of which appear only once. Trimming pared 8 bases from V and 9 bases from J, leaving 16 bases between. The CDR3 sequence is 13 residues long. Per the germline V gene, CDR1 is LNHNV and CDR2 is YYDKDF (reference sequence). V is TRBV15 and J is TRBJ1-4; D might be TRBD1 (5 bases). Source material: peripheral blood. The origin of this receptor is a woman aged 18 to 35 with acute or convalescent COVID-19. CDR3 DNA: TGTGCCACCGGGGGGTCCTCGCTCAAAAAACTGTTTTTT. It codes for CATGGSSLKKLFF.